Included here is one TCR beta chain sequence, with context. The sample originates from a study of blood T cell repertoires in COVID-19. Study in general: The United States, Italy and Spain were the sources of the acute and convalescent COVID-19 samples. The cDNA or gDNA used as material had been derived from T cells, B-cell-depleted T cells, or PBMCs.

V gave up 5 bases and J gave up 6 bases, with 12 bases separating them. Germline CDR1 reads SGHAT; CDR2 reads FQNNGV. The CDR3 has 13 residues. As handled by the study authors: Estimation of nucleated cell counts relied on the amplification of reference gene primers. Measured with immunoSEQ multiplex PCR; TCRdb has only the in-frame clones, and not every one. V and J calls and clone size are as listed in that table; D and trimming were resolved from the DNA. The sample has approximately 250,000 clones; about nine tenths are singletons. This receptor was obtained from a woman in her sixties who had recovered from COVID-19. What was sequenced was peripheral blood. The chain employs TRBV11-2 and TRBJ2-3, with D possibly TRBD2 on 6 matching bases. CDR3 protein: CASSPSGEDTQYF. The CDR3 nucleotides read TGTGCCAGCAGCCCATCGGGGGAGGATACGCAGTATTTT.